What follows are 20 T cell receptor beta chains derived from one specimen sequenced in a study of graft-versus-host responses after intestinal transplantation (dated by TCRdb to the early 2020s). The method behind the library was the immunoSEQ multiplex PCR assay. In its TCRdb copy, this immuneACCESS table keeps in-frame sequences only and misses some clones. Where compared with another copy, unresolved V genes explain less than half of these, and the others have no known cause. Within this sample are 60,000 to 70,000 clones, with about 89% of them counted one time only. In total, the top ten clones hold roughly 1.7% of the sample. Dithiothreitol, EDTA incubations and collagenase D digestion were used to isolate intraepithelial and lamina propria lymphocytes from graft specimens. The source material was ileum tissue, sampled roughly 54 weeks after transplant. The receptors were sampled from a human patient who received an intestinal transplant, so some T cells may come from the graft donor.

The V call is TRBV10-3, the J call TRBJ2-5; TRBD1 matches 8 bases. This CDR3 is 13 amino acids long. Germline V lookup: CDR1 ENHRY, CDR2 SYGVKD. V trimming: 8 bases; J trimming: 5 bases; junction bases outside the gene matches: 7. CDR3 sequence (DNA): TGTGCCATCGGACAGGGCGCGTGGGAGACCCAGTACTTC. This encodes CAIGQGAWETQYF.

The V call is TRBV1, the J call TRBJ1-1. TRBV1 is an annotated pseudogene. The CDR3 loop spans 13 amino acids. The CDR3 coding sequence is TGCACCAGCAGCCAAAAGCTGAACACTGAAGCTTTCTTT. Protein sequence: CTSSQKLNTEAFF.

CDR3 in DNA: TGTGCCAGCAGTGAAGTTAGGACCGGGGAGCTGTTTTTT. Amino acid sequence: CASSEVRTGELFF. The chain couples TRBV6-1 to TRBJ2-2; D is uncertain. The V and J ends lost 1 base and 5 bases respectively, with 5 bases between them. Germline loops: CDR1 MNHNS, CDR2 SASEGT. The CDR3 is 13 residues long.

J is TRBJ1-1 and V is TRBV30; a possible D gene is TRBD1 (5 bases). The CDR3 runs 13 residues. V gave up 4 bases and J gave up 2 bases, with 11 bases separating them. Germline V gene sequence: CDR1 GTSNPN, CDR2 SVGIG (reference sequence). CDR3 DNA: TGTGCCTGGACCGTAGGGGTAAACACTGAAGCTTTCTTT. This sequence encodes CAWTVGVNTEAFF.

The chain employs TRBV19 and TRBJ2-7; 11 positions agree with TRBD1. There are 14 residues in the CDR3. With V trimmed by 6 bases and J by 3 bases, 4 bases remained unmatched. CDR1 is LNHDA, CDR2 SQIVND, per germline (reference sequence). The CDR3 loop reads CASRPGQGGYEQYF. The CDR3 DNA sequence: TGTGCCAGTAGACCGGGACAGGGGGGCTACGAGCAGTACTTC. Complete variable domain (other parts from reference TRBV19 and TRBJ2-7): DGGITQSPKYLFRKEGQNVTLSCEQNLNHDAMYWYRQDPGQGLRLIYYSQIVNDFQKGDIAEGYSVSREKKESFPLTVTSAQKNPTAFYLCASRPGQGGYEQYFGPGTRLTVT.

This rearrangement joins TRBV5-1 to TRBJ2-7; D perhaps matches TRBD2 (6 bases). Germline-derived CDR1 and CDR2 are SGHRS and YFSETQ. The CDR3 covers 17 residues. V lost 0 bases and J lost 2, with 18 bases in between. CDR3 protein: CASSLDPSGTGAYEQYF. In DNA, the CDR3 is TGCGCCAGCAGCTTGGACCCTTCCGGGACTGGAGCCTACGAGCAGTACTTC. The full variable domain, in which reference TRBV5-1 and TRBJ2-7 provide the parts outside the CDR3, is KAGVTQTPRYLIKTRGQQVTLSCSPISGHRSVSWYQQTPGQGLQFLFEYFSETQRNKGNFPGRFSGRQFSNSRSEMNVSTLELGDSALYLCASSLDPSGTGAYEQYFGPGTRLTVT.

The genes are TRBV12-5 and TRBJ2-3; tentatively, D is TRBD1 (6 bases). Germline assignment: CDR1 LGHNT and CDR2 FRNRAP. CDR3 length: 15 amino acids. The V end was cut by 1 base, the J end by 5 bases, with 13 bases between. In DNA, the CDR3 is TGTGCTAGTGGTTTGGGGACAGAGCATGGAGATACGCAGTATTTT. Residues: CASGLGTEHGDTQYF.

This chain links TRBV11-2 with TRBJ1-6; D gene unclear. Germline CDR1 reads SGHAT; CDR2 reads FQNNGV. The CDR3 loop spans 17 amino acids. V gave up 0 bases and J gave up 0 bases, with 9 bases separating them. CDR3 protein: CASSLEGQSSYNSPLHF. CDR3 bases: TGTGCCAGCAGCTTAGAAGGTCAGAGCTCCTATAATTCACCCCTCCACTTT.

J is TRBJ1-5 and V is TRBV5-4, with TRBD1 matching over 8 bases. J gave up 6 bases and V 3 bases, and 2 bases lay outside the gene matches. This CDR3 region has 13 residues. Germline loops: CDR1 SGHNT, CDR2 YYREEE (reference sequence). The CDR3 loop is CASSYGQGQPQHF. In DNA form, the CDR3 reads TGTGCCAGCAGCTACGGACAGGGTCAGCCCCAGCATTTT. Full variable domain (missing parts from reference TRBV5-4 and TRBJ1-5): ETGVTQSPTHLIKTRGQQVTLRCSSQSGHNTVSWYQQALGQGPQFIFQYYREEENGRGNFPPRFSGLQFPNYSSELNVNALELDDSALYLCASSYGQGQPQHFGDGTRLSIL.

This chain joins TRBV28 and TRBJ2-7; D gene uncertain. Germline CDR1 and CDR2: MDHEN and SYDVKM. V shed 4 bases and J shed 4 bases, with 8 bases lying between them. This CDR3 spans 12 amino acids. The CDR3: CASSSPNYEQYF. As DNA, the CDR3 is TGTGCCAGCAGTTCCCCCAATTACGAGCAGTACTTC.

V and J are TRBV19 and TRBJ1-5, with 7 positions matching TRBD1. With V trimmed by 6 bases and J by 1 base, 12 bases remained unmatched. This CDR3 region has 17 residues. CDR1 is LNHDA and CDR2 is SQIVND in the germline V gene (reference sequence). CDR3 in DNA: TGTGCCAGTAGCTTCAGCCCGGGACAGATGAGCAATCAGCCCCAGCATTTT. This gives the protein CASSFSPGQMSNQPQHF. Full variable domain (missing parts from reference TRBV19 and TRBJ1-5): DGGITQSPKYLFRKEGQNVTLSCEQNLNHDAMYWYRQDPGQGLRLIYYSQIVNDFQKGDIAEGYSVSREKKESFPLTVTSAQKNPTAFYLCASSFSPGQMSNQPQHFGDGTRLSIL.

This chain links TRBV7-9 with TRBJ2-3; 13 nucleotides match TRBD2. After removal of 5 bases from V and 0 bases from J, the junction contained 8 bases not matched to a gene. Germline CDR1 reads SEHNR; CDR2 reads FQNEAQ (reference sequence). This CDR3 spans 18 amino acids. CDR3 nucleotide sequence: TGTGCCAGCAGCCCCGGGACTAGCGGGATGATTAGCACAGATACGCAGTATTTT. It yields the protein CASSPGTSGMISTDTQYF.

The V gene is TRBV6-5, the J gene TRBJ1-4; TRBD1 matches 9 bases. The V and J ends lost 6 bases and 5 bases, in that order; junction bases with no gene match: 7. This CDR3 region has 15 residues. The V gene's germline CDR1 is MNHEY and CDR2 SVGAGI. The CDR3 coding sequence is TGTGCCAGCAGCTACGGGGGACAGGGAAATGAAAAACTGTTTTTT. It encodes CASSYGGQGNEKLFF.

The chain uses TRBV28 and TRBJ2-3; no clear D gene. CDR3 length equals 14 residues. Germline V gene lookup returns CDR1 MDHEN and CDR2 SYDVKM. V was clipped by 1 base and J by 2 bases, with 7 bases between them. The CDR3 loop is CASSLLPSTDTQYF. The CDR3 nucleotides are TGTGCCAGCAGTTTATTACCTTCCACAGATACGCAGTATTTT.

This chain links TRBV18 with TRBJ1-2; perhaps TRBD1 as D (6 bases). CDR1 KGHSH and CDR2 LQKENI come from the germline V gene. This CDR3 has 15 amino acids. V was pared by 0 bases and J by 5 bases, with 13 bases between. CDR3 sequence (DNA): TGTGCCAGCTCACCACCCATCCGGGACACTTATGGCTACACCTTC. It encodes CASSPPIRDTYGYTF.

This clone was counted a single time. This rearrangement joins TRBV28 to TRBJ2-7, with a possible D match to TRBD1 (5 bases). Trimming removed 4 bases from V and 2 bases from J, with 15 bases in between. The CDR3 covers 15 residues. Germline assignment: CDR1 MDHEN and CDR2 SYDVKM. The CDR3 here is CASSSYRSVPYEQYF. As DNA, the CDR3 is TGTGCCAGCAGTTCCTACAGGTCCGTGCCCTACGAGCAGTACTTC.

V gene TRBV14 combines with J gene TRBJ2-3, with 12 nucleotides matching TRBD2. V shed 4 bases and J 3 bases; nucleotides not matched to a gene: 8. This CDR3 contains 17 residues. Germline CDR1 is SGHDN and CDR2 is FVKESK. The CDR3 DNA reads as TGTGCCAGCAGCCCCTTTAGGACTAGCGGGAATACAGATACGCAGTATTTT. It codes for CASSPFRTSGNTDTQYF.

The chain employs TRBV7-3 and TRBJ2-3; D unclear. The V gene's germline CDR1 is SGHTA and CDR2 FQGTGA. This CDR3 has 14 amino acids. Trimming pared 1 base from V and 0 bases from J, leaving 5 bases between. The CDR3 DNA reads TGTGCCAGCAGCTTAAGTACCAGCACAGATACGCAGTATTTT. Its protein is CASSLSTSTDTQYF.

V is TRBV6-5 and J is TRBJ1-4; D may be TRBD1 (5 bases). Germline CDR1 MNHEY, CDR2 SVGAGI. The ends were cut back, 3 bases at V and 5 bases at J, with 13 bases in the middle. The CDR3 covers 15 residues. The CDR3 nucleotides read TGTGCCAGCAGTTATTCGGTGGGGCCCAATGAAAAACTGTTTTTT. It codes for CASSYSVGPNEKLFF.

V usage is TRBV2 and J usage is TRBJ2-5; D may be TRBD1 or TRBD2 (5 bases each). Germline assignment: CDR1 SNHLY and CDR2 FYNNEI. This CDR3 is built from 12 residues. The V end was cut by 6 bases, the J end by 4 bases, with 9 bases between. The CDR3 sequence: CASRGDAETQYF. CDR3 in DNA: TGTGCCAGCAGAGGGGACGCAGAGACCCAGTACTTC.